This TCR beta chain emerged from a study of T-cell memory formation after mild COVID-19. Study overall: Clusters of TCRs were largely donor specific. Study-wide points: Later expanders leaned toward CD4+, whereas clones contracting from day 15 to 85 were balanced CD4/CD8.

TCRdb itself ran the 5' RACE reads through MiXCR, one entry per CDR3 protein. The sample consists of a few hundred thousand distinct CDR3 sequences, about 21% of them appearing once. In regard to this clonotype: Its antigen is not identified.

V lost 7 bases, J lost 4 bases, and 19 bases lay in between. The CDR3 is 16 amino acids. Per germline, CDR1 MNHEY and CDR2 SMNVEV (reference sequence). Specimen: PBMCs or a T cell subset sorted from them (not recorded which). This chain links TRBV27 with TRBJ2-2, with D perhaps matching TRBD2 (5 bases). This receptor was identified in an adult woman who had mild COVID-19 (a few samples of this study predate the infection). Cell type and time point are not known. CDR3 protein: CASTFSLGSFTGELFF. The DNA of the CDR3 is TGTGCCAGCACGTTTTCCCTAGGGAGTTTCACCGGGGAGCTGTTTTTT.